This entry is about one T cell receptor beta chain. Its antigen is currently not known. Base qualities were left out, and no much larger clone turns up one base away. This sample is drawn from a study of shared clonotypes between healthy human individuals (dated by TCRdb to 2020 to 2022). With respect to the entire study: A couple of women and a few men aged 18 to 49 years were included in the cohort. To increase sequencing depth and limit assay-specific biases, different laboratories used diverse techniques to prepare libraries and sequence TCR repertoires. Per donor, three plates each were used for CD4 naive and CD4 memory, two for CD8 naive, and one for CD8 memory. To estimate repertoire size and how much clonotype sharing occurs between individuals, the study deeply sequenced the blood TCR repertoires of about five healthy adults. Each donor's leukapheresis produced roughly between roughly 0.85 and 9.5 billion PBMCs.

Using the deep immunoSEQ assay, multiplex PCR amplified TCR CDR3 regions from genomic DNA. Extracted genomic DNA from each cell subset was distributed evenly across all wells of several immunoSEQ 96-well plates, and each plate was treated as a replicate. For sorted subsets, roughly 200 ng of genomic DNA, equivalent to some 30,000 T cell genomes, went into each replicate PCR. The purified libraries were quantified using a Qubit 3.0 fluorometer, sized with a Bioanalyzer 2100, and then quantified again using the KAPA Library Quantification kit. Every immunoSEQ 96-well plate was sequenced on a separate single-read 150-cycle Illumina NextSeq 550 flow cell. Regarding the original processing steps: Because the immunoSEQ output included only junctional sequences and no quality scores, the filtering could not be the same as the filtering used for full-length reads. Sequences were annotated with PyIR, a Python wrapper for IgBLAST v1.9, using IMGT germline references to assign V/J genes and CDR3. Reads were removed for weak V/J assignments (E-value above 1e-6), missing CDR3, stop codons, out-of-frame junctions, or ambiguous translated residues. V3J clonotypes were defined as sequences sharing an identical inferred V gene, J gene, and CDR3 amino acid sequence. Percentage overlap between repertoires was computed as shared unique clonotypes divided by the size of the smaller repertoire. RTK rarefaction, the Chao1 estimator, and Recon v2.1 estimates of unobserved clonotypes were used to assess repertoire richness. Generation probabilities were computed with OLGA for all TCRbeta clonotypes obtained by the gDNA method from a handful of donors. The immuneACCESS repertoire file appears here via TCRdb, limited to in-frame rearrangements. These files lack a portion of the clones; in checked studies, under half of the deficit traces to unresolved V genes, and the cause of the others is not known. That table is the source of V, J and clone size, and D and trimming were worked out from the DNA. The sample table shows just over 2,000,000 clones, and just under 95% are seen once. The top ten clonotypes cover approximately 1.2% of the sample.

From a lookup of the germline V gene, CDR1 and CDR2 are MGHRA and YSYEKL. V ends up 0 bases short and J 5 bases short, with an unmatched junction base count of 14. The CDR3 contains 18 residues, cysteine and phenylalanine counted. This entry keeps only the CDR3 DNA: 54 bases, framed from base 1. For the CD8 naive samples, CD45RO-negative cells were positively selected for CCR7, yielding a CD45RA+CCR7+ population from which TemRA cells were excluded. The donors were healthy, HIV-negative adults who had no recently reported acute infections or vaccinations. Every donor was a Caucasian adult living in Nashville, Tennessee, USA. Blood was obtained by leukapheresis, after which PBMCs were separated by Ficoll-Histopaque density gradient centrifugation and cryopreserved in liquid nitrogen vapor phase. Analytical flow cytometry was used to check the purity and quantity of each magnetically sorted T cell population. Genomic DNA was isolated from each sorted fraction and quantified by UV absorbance on a Nanodrop 2000c.

The investigation overall reported the following: Across a handful of donors, approximately 5% of naive CD4, around 3.3% of naive CD8, about 2.3% of memory CD4, and roughly 0.4% of memory CD8 clonotypes were shared. Only blood was sampled, and tissue TCR repertoires likely differ from those in blood. Pairwise subsampling led to the expectation that sequencing depth would affect the degree of clonotype sharing among donors. Larger estimated clonotype richness was generally found for naive subsets than for memory subsets. Clonotypes shared by all four sorted-subset donors showed higher generation probabilities than non-shared clonotypes. Rarefaction of sorted-subset datasets indicated incomplete sequencing despite the large sequencing depth. Because the study included only a small number of donors, the genetic and exposure-history diversity represented was limited.

Sequencing used naive CD8+ T cells sorted from blood. The cell subset or site label corresponds to: CD45RA+CCR7+. The TCR sequence derives from a young man in good health. The sequence is built from TRBV4-1 and TRBJ1-1, with 8 central nucleotides matching TRBD1. The DNA reads as follows: TGCGCCAGCAGCCAAGATTTAGACAGGGGTAACGGAGGGACTGAAGCTTTCTTT. This sequence encodes CASSQDLDRGNGGTEAFF.